A selection of T cell receptor beta chains follows, all from one sample in a study of T-cell reconstitution after alpha-beta-depleted transplantation in children. TCRdb called the PCR reads again in MiXCR, with one record for every CDR3 protein. The sample shows roughly 170,000 distinct CDR3 sequences, 6% to 7% of them seen only once. Material: PBMCs from the stem cell graft donor, obtained from the stem cell graft. These receptors were taken from a human donor who donated a stem cell graft to a child with Wiskott-Aldrich syndrome. Each CDR3 is given with its conserved first and last residue. The D gene is left open where the match is weak. The size entry is marked missing in some rows and otherwise reads once, few, many or a size class.

TRBV29-1	TRBD1	TRBJ1-1	many	TGCAGCGTTGAAGCGCCGACAGGGAGGGCTTTCTTT	CSVEAPTGRAFF
TRBV2	-	TRBJ2-3	many	TGTGCCTCAGGGGGGACTACAGTCCCAGGTACGCAGTATTTT	CASGGTTVPGTQYF
TRBV7-9	-	TRBJ2-2	many	TGTGCCAGCAGCTTAGCAACACAGACCGGGGAGCTGTTTTTT	CASSLATQTGELFF
TRBV3-1	TRBD2	TRBJ2-1	few	TGTGCCAGCAGCCAAGGGCCCGCCGGGGGGGGTGAGCAGTTCTTC	CASSQGPAGGGEQFF
TRBV7-2	TRBD1	TRBJ2-3	many	TGTGCCAGCAGCTCGAGGGACAGGGGAAGGCCAGATACGCAGTATTTT	CASSSRDRGRPDTQYF
TRBV7-9	-	TRBJ2-3	many	TGTGCCAGCAGCTTAGCGGTCCGGCCGGCGCAGTATTTT	CASSLAVRPAQYF
TRBV20-1	-	TRBJ2-4	many	TGCAGTGCTAGAGCTGGTGAGCGGGTCAAAAACATTCAGTACTTC	CSARAGERVKNIQYF
TRBV6-5	-	TRBJ2-1	-	TGTGCCAGCAGATTTCCCAATGGTGAGCAGTTCTTC	CASRFPNGEQFF
TRBV6-5	TRBD1	TRBJ1-2	many	TGTGCCAGCAGTTACCGGGGACAGGGTGATGGCTACACCTTC	CASSYRGQGDGYTF
TRBV3-1	TRBD2	TRBJ2-1	many	TGTGCCAGCAGCCAAGAAGGGTCCAGCGGGAGTGAGTTCTTC	CASSQEGSSGSEFF
TRBV20-1	-	TRBJ2-1	-	TGCAGTGCTCCAGGCGGACCACGCTCCTACAATGAGCAGTTCTTC	CSAPGGPRSYNEQFF
TRBV12-3/TRBV12-4	-	TRBJ2-2	-	TGTGCCAGCAGACGAACAGCGAGGAACACCGGGGAGCTGTTTTTT	CASRRTARNTGELFF